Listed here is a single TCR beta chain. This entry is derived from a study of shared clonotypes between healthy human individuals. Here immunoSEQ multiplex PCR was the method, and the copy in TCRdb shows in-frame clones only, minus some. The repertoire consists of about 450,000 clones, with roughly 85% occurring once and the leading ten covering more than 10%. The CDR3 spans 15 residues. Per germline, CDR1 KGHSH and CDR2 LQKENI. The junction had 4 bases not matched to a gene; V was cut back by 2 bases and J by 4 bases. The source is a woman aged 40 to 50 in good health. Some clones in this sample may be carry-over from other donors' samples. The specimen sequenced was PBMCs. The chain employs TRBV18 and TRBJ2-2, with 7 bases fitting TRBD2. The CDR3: CASSPVWTSTGELFF. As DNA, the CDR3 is TGTGCCAGCTCACCAGTTTGGACTAGCACCGGGGAGCTGTTTTTT.